Following are 28 T cell receptor beta chains from one sample sequenced in a study of tissue T cells after allogeneic stem cell transplantation. The time point here: mouse harvest day 14 after allogeneic transplant. Mouse grafts combined 10^7 T-cell-depleted bone marrow cells with 10^6 splenic CD5+ T cells. Repertoires were generated with immunoSEQ multiplex PCR, while TCRdb's copy carries only in-frame clones and drops some. Among 4,500 to 5,500 clones, roughly 42% were seen once, and the ten largest hold more than 15%. The sample consisted of gut tissue. The source is a female BALB/c mouse given C57BL/6 T cells with graft-versus-host disease after an allogeneic hematopoietic cell transplant.

Concerning this clone itself: Each gene name is a mouse one. The read ends 1 residue early relative to the CDR3; the germline J gene fills the gap. The chain recombines TRBV3 with TRBJ2-4; TRBD2 aligns across 8 bases. CDR3 length: 15 amino acids. Germline CDR1 reads SNHLY; CDR2 reads FYNGKV (reference sequence). Trimming at V came to 3 bases and at J to 2 bases, leaving 4 bases not matched to a gene. CDR3 region: CASSFNWGSQNTLYF. CDR3 bases read: TGTGCCAGCAGCTTTAACTGGGGGTCTCAAAACACCTTGTAC.

By share of the sample, this clone is medium-sized. Gene names are the mouse ones. The sequenced fragment ends 1 residue before the CDR3 boundary, so the rest is inferred from the germline J gene. The chain carries TRBV12-1 and TRBJ2-3, with 8 bases matching TRBD2. The CDR3 is 15 amino acids. CDR1 is SGHSN, CDR2 HYEKVE, per germline. The junction had 3 bases not matched to a gene; V was cut back by 0 bases and J by 2 bases. The CDR3 bases that were read are TGTGCCAGCTCTCTCGCCTGGGGGGATGCAGAAACGCTGTAT. Encoded protein: CASSLAWGDAETLY. The entire CDR3 sequence reads CASSLAWGDAETLYF.

Remarks on this clone: Gene and germline names: mouse. The read ends 1 residue before the CDR3 terminus; that terminus is restored from the germline J gene. The chain links TRBV26 to TRBJ1-2; D gene unclear. Germline V gives CDR1 KGHPV, CDR2 FQNQEV (reference sequence). Trimming left V 2 bases short and J 2 bases short, with 9 bases between. The CDR3 extends over 14 amino acids. The DNA read from the CDR3 is TGTGCCAGCAGTCTGCCGGGGAGGAACTCCGACTACACC. This encodes CASSLPGRNSDYT. In full, the CDR3 is CASSLPGRNSDYTF.

To note about this clone: Any gene name here is a mouse gene name. The CDR3 end falls 1 residue outside the read, so it is completed with the germline J gene. The chain couples TRBV13-2 to TRBJ2-3; 8 positions match TRBD2. Trimming took 4 bases from V and 0 from J; bases not matched to a gene: 1. Germline loops: CDR1 NNHNN, CDR2 SYGAGS (reference sequence). There are 14 residues in the CDR3. CDR3 residues: CASGLGGSAETLYF. CDR3 DNA, as far as it was read: TGTGCCAGCGGTCTGGGGGGTAGTGCAGAAACGCTGTAT.

With regard to this clone: All gene names here are mouse names. The read finishes 1 residue shy of the CDR3 end, and the germline J gene is used to complete it. The chain employs TRBV26 and TRBJ2-4; the D is unclear. Germline-derived CDR1 and CDR2 are KGHPV and FQNQEV (reference sequence). V was pared by 3 bases and J by 2 bases, with 9 bases between. The CDR3 loop spans 14 amino acids. CDR3 DNA, as far as it was read: TGTGCCAGCAGTCTAGCACAAATTCAAAACACCTTGTAC. Its protein product is CASSLAQIQNTLY. The whole CDR3 protein reads CASSLAQIQNTLYF.

Notes on this clone: These gene names are mouse names. The read ends 1 residue before the CDR3 terminus; that terminus is restored from the germline J gene. The J gene is TRBJ2-1, the V gene TRBV26; D gene ambiguous. V was clipped by 4 bases and J by 3 bases, with 7 bases between them. CDR3 length: 13 amino acids. CDR1 is KGHPV and CDR2 is FQNQEV in the germline V gene (reference sequence). This CDR3 is CASSPHGYAEQFF. Partial CDR3 DNA: TGTGCCAGCAGTCCGCACGGCTATGCTGAGCAGTTC.

This clone is medium-sized (0.01 to 0.1%). Genes and germline come from the mouse. The read falls 1 residue short of the CDR3 end, and the missing part is taken from the germline J gene. This chain connects TRBV13-1 to TRBJ1-2; 8 bases are a match to TRBD1. In germline, CDR1 is NSHNY, CDR2 SYGAGN. CDR3 length equals 15 residues. Unmatched junction bases numbered 7, after V lost 3 bases and J lost 3 bases. This CDR3 reads CASSVSGTGDSDYTF. Incomplete CDR3 DNA: TGTGCCAGCAGTGTCTCCGGGACAGGAGACTCCGACTACACC.

On this clone: Mouse germline and gene names are used. The read stops 1 residue short of the end of the CDR3; the missing end is completed from the germline J gene. The chain has TRBV1 and TRBJ2-5; TRBD2 might be the D (6 bases). Germline V lookup: CDR1 NSQYPW, CDR2 LRSPGD (reference sequence). The length of the CDR3 is 14 residues. With 3 bases removed from V and 2 bases from J, the gap between germline ends came to 9 bases. The CDR3 DNA, read in part, is TGCACCTGCAGTGCCGCTGGGGTCCAAGACACCCAGTAC. This gives the protein CTCSAAGVQDTQY. The full CDR3 reads CTCSAAGVQDTQYF. Using reference TRBV1 and TRBJ2-5 for the parts outside the CDR3, the full variable domain is VTLLEQNPRWRLVPRGQAVNLRCILKNSQYPWMSWYQQDLQKQLQWLFTLRSPGDKEVKSLPGADYLATRVTDTELRLQVANMSQGRTLYCTCSAAGVQDTQYFGPGTRLLVL.

Comments on this clone: Genes and germline come from the mouse. From the germline J gene comes the end of the CDR3, since the read stops 1 residue before it. V and J are TRBV26 and TRBJ1-1; D uncertain. This CDR3 region has 14 residues. The germline V gene encodes CDR1 KGHPV and CDR2 FQNQEV (reference sequence). The V end lost 1 base, the J end lost 0 bases, and 6 bases lay between the germline ends. CDR3 DNA (partial): TGTGCCAGCAGTCTGTACCCGACAAACACAGAAGTCTTC. Its translation: CASSLYPTNTEVF. The full CDR3 protein reads CASSLYPTNTEVFF. The whole variable domain, filled in from reference TRBV26 and TRBJ1-1, reads NSKVIQTPRYLVKGQGQKAKMRCIPEKGHPVVFWYQQNKNNEFKFLINFQNQEVLQQIDMTEKRFSAECPSNSPCSLEIQSSEAGDSALYLCASSLYPTNTEVFFGKGTRLTVV.

Regarding this clone: These gene names are mouse names. The read stops 1 residue short of the end of the CDR3; the missing end is completed from the germline J gene. The rearrangement links TRBV12-1 to TRBJ2-7; D perhaps matches TRBD1 (6 bases). Trimming left V 6 bases short and J 3 bases short, with 14 bases between. Germline CDR1 reads SGHSN; CDR2 reads HYEKVE. This CDR3 has 13 residues. The CDR3 loop reads CASSSLTGYEQYF. Incomplete CDR3 DNA: TGTGCCAGCAGCTCCCTGACAGGCTATGAACAGTAC. Full variable domain (remainder filled in from reference TRBV12-1 and TRBJ2-7): DSGVVQSPRHIIKEKGGRSVLTCIPISGHSNVVWYQQTLGKELKFLIQHYEKVERDKGFLPSRFSVQQFDDYHSEMNMSALELEDSAMYFCASSSLTGYEQYFGPGTRLTVL.

Remarks on this clone: Since a much larger clone is just one base distant, this may be a read error. The gene names here belong to mouse. Read sequence stops 1 residue before the CDR3 end, and the germline J gene provides the missing end. This rearrangement joins TRBV3 to TRBJ2-2; tentatively, D is TRBD1 (7 bases). CDR1 and CDR2 from the germline V gene are SNHLY and FYNGKV (reference sequence). V was clipped by 3 bases and J by 0 bases, with 8 bases between them. The CDR3 has 15 amino acids. CDR3 loop: CASSFRGANTGQLYF. Partial CDR3 DNA: TGTGCCAGCAGCTTCAGGGGGGCAAACACCGGGCAGCTCTAC.

With respect to this clone: Gene names are mouse gene names. The read gets to within 1 residue of the CDR3 end, and the germline J gene fills in the rest. The chain is built from TRBV12-2 and TRBJ1-1; maybe TRBD1 (6 bases). The CDR3 consists of 14 residues. Deletions cut 0 bases from V and 3 bases from J, with 10 bases between. CDR1 SGHLS and CDR2 HYDKME come from the germline V gene. The CDR3 here is CASSLAGADTEVFF. The CDR3 DNA, read in part, is TGTGCCAGCTCTCTCGCGGGGGCGGACACAGAAGTCTTC. The variable domain in full, completed from reference TRBV12-2 and TRBJ1-1, reads NSGVVQSPRYIIKGKGERSILKCIPISGHLSVAWYQQTQGQELKFFIQHYDKMERDKGNLPSRFSVQQFDDYHSEMNMSALELEDSAVYFCASSLAGADTEVFFGKGTRLTVV.

Concerning this clone itself: Any gene name here is a mouse gene name. The read ends 1 residue shy of where the CDR3 ends; the end is completed using the germline J gene. This chain joins TRBV13-2 and TRBJ1-5; D remains unclear. CDR1 is NNHNN and CDR2 is SYGAGS in the germline V gene (reference sequence). V lost 0 bases and J lost 4, with 5 bases in between. The CDR3 extends over 13 amino acids. The CDR3 sequence is CASGDGPNQAPLF. Incomplete CDR3 DNA: TGTGCCAGCGGTGATGGGCCAAACCAGGCTCCGCTT.

This clone qualifies as medium-sized. Gene names follow the mouse nomenclature. Here the CDR3 reads CASSRQGGSYEQYF. CDR3 bases read: TGTGCCAGCAGTAGACAGGGAGGGTCCTATGAACAGTAC. V usage is TRBV13-1 and J usage is TRBJ2-7; TRBD1 aligns across 7 bases. The observed sequence ends 1 residue before the CDR3 terminus, with the missing tail filled in from the germline J gene. Trimming at V came to 4 bases and at J to 1 base, leaving 5 bases not matched to a gene. Germline V gene data show CDR1 as NSHNY and CDR2 as SYGAGN. This CDR3 contains 14 residues.

In this sample, this clone turned up once. Gene and germline names: mouse. The read comes to an end 1 residue before the CDR3 does, leaving the germline J gene to fill in the end. The chain employs TRBV1 and TRBJ2-1; 8 nucleotides line up with TRBD1. Germline V gene data show CDR1 as NSQYPW and CDR2 as LRSPGD (reference sequence). CDR3 length equals 15 residues. With V trimmed by 1 base and J by 7 bases, 6 bases remained unmatched. CDR3 DNA (partial): TGCACCTGCAGTGCAGGGCTACAGGGGGGAGCTGAGCAGTTC. This encodes CTCSAGLQGGAEQF. The whole CDR3 protein is CTCSAGLQGGAEQFF.

Concerning this clone: The gene names here belong to mouse. The observed sequence ends 1 residue before the CDR3 terminus, with the missing tail filled in from the germline J gene. V is TRBV26 and J is TRBJ2-3, with 11 nucleotides matching TRBD2. In germline, CDR1 is KGHPV, CDR2 FQNQEV (reference sequence). After removal of 3 bases from V and 0 bases from J, the junction contained 5 bases not matched to a gene. This CDR3 is 17 amino acids long. The CDR3 spells CASSLRLGGTSAETLYF. The DNA read from the CDR3 is TGTGCCAGCAGTCTTCGACTGGGGGGGACTAGTGCAGAAACGCTGTAT.

By share, this clone ranks as medium-sized. The germline and genes are mouse ones. From the germline J gene comes the end of the CDR3, since the read stops 1 residue before it. The chain couples TRBV3 to TRBJ2-1, with TRBD2 identical over 8 bases. The germline V gene has CDR1 SNHLY and CDR2 FYNGKV (reference sequence). With V trimmed by 4 bases and J by 3 bases, 5 bases remained unmatched. The CDR3 loop spans 15 amino acids. CDR3 residues: CASSSGLGLYAEQFF. The CDR3 DNA, read in part, is TGTGCCAGCAGCTCCGGACTGGGCCTCTATGCTGAGCAGTTC.

To note about this clone: Germline and genes: mouse. Incomplete CDR3 DNA: TGTGGTGCTAGGACAGTTTCCAACGAAAGATTATTT. Its protein product is CGARTVSNERLF. In full, the CDR3 is CGARTVSNERLFF. The chain uses TRBV20 and TRBJ1-4; D gene uncertain. The sequenced fragment ends 1 residue before the CDR3 boundary, so the rest is inferred from the germline J gene. V was pared by 2 bases and J by 0 bases, with 4 bases between. Germline V gene sequence: CDR1 GFQATS, CDR2 STVNSAI. The CDR3 is 13 amino acids. Full variable domain (missing parts from reference TRBV20 and TRBJ1-4): GALVYQYPRRTICKSGTSMRMECQAVGFQATSVAWYRQSPQKTFELIALSTVNSAIKYEQNFTQEKFPISHPNLSFSSMTVLNAYLEDRGLYLCGARTVSNERLFFGHGTKLSVL.

With regard to this clone: Gene names are mouse gene names. The CDR3 extends 1 residue past the end of the read, so its final part is completed from the germline J gene. The chain is built from TRBV23 and TRBJ1-1; no check of the table's D call, TRBD1, against the DNA was made. The CDR3 totals 15 residues. Looked up from germline, CDR1 is KGHTA and CDR2 is FQNQQP. The covered CDR3 bases are TGCTCCAGCAGTCAATCCCCGCAGGCAAACACAGAAGTCTTC. Translating gives CSSSQSPQANTEVF. The full-length CDR3 reads as CSSSQSPQANTEVFF.

Note on this clone: Each gene name is a mouse one. The read gets to within 1 residue of the CDR3 end, and the germline J gene fills in the rest. The chain joins TRBV19 to TRBJ2-1; TRBD2 matches at 12 bases. This CDR3 has 15 residues. V lost 5 bases, J lost 7 bases, and 7 bases stayed unmatched. The germline V gene encodes CDR1 FNHDT and CDR2 SITEND (reference sequence). CDR3 region: CASRRLGGRLAEQFF. The sequenced part of the CDR3 DNA is TGTGCCAGCAGGAGACTGGGGGGGCGCTTGGCTGAGCAGTTC. Drawing the rest from reference TRBV19 and TRBJ2-1, the complete variable domain is GGIITQTPKFLIGQEGQKLTLKCQQNFNHDTMYWYRQDSGKGLRLIYYSITENDLQKGDLSEGYDASREKKSSFSLTVTSAQKNEMAVFLCASRRLGGRLAEQFFGPGTRLTVL.

As concerns this clone: Here the gene names and germline are mouse. With the read ending 1 residue before the CDR3 end, the germline J gene is used to fill in that end. The rearrangement uses TRBV12-1 and TRBJ1-1; D possibly corresponds to TRBD1 (6 bases). CDR3 length equals 14 residues. Per the germline V gene, CDR1 is SGHSN and CDR2 is HYEKVE. V lost 0 bases and J 4 bases, leaving 11 bases between the germline ends. CDR3 bases read: TGTGCCAGCTCTCTCGAGGGGGAGGGCACAGAAGTCTTC. It yields the protein CASSLEGEGTEVF. The whole CDR3 is CASSLEGEGTEVFF.

Points on this clone: All gene names here are mouse names. CDR3 DNA, as far as it was read: TGTGCCAGCAGTCTCGGGGGGCTATCAAACACCGGGCAGCTCTAC. Translation: CASSLGGLSNTGQLY. The full CDR3 protein is CASSLGGLSNTGQLYF. The chain is built from TRBV26 and TRBJ2-2; D may be TRBD2 (7 bases). The sequenced fragment ends 1 residue before the CDR3 boundary, so the rest is inferred from the germline J gene. CDR3 length: 16 residues. In germline, CDR1 is KGHPV, CDR2 FQNQEV (reference sequence). V was shortened by 3 bases and J by 0 bases, with 11 bases between the two germline ends. Drawing the rest from reference TRBV26 and TRBJ2-2, the complete variable domain is NSKVIQTPRYLVKGQGQKAKMRCIPEKGHPVVFWYQQNKNNEFKFLINFQNQEVLQQIDMTEKRFSAECPSNSPCSLEIQSSEAGDSALYLCASSLGGLSNTGQLYFGEGSKLTVL.

In the case of this clone: The gene names here belong to mouse. Coverage ceases 1 residue before the CDR3 finishes, and the germline J gene fills in the end. The chain carries TRBV19 and TRBJ2-3, with 7 positions matching TRBD1. V shed 5 bases and J 0 bases; nucleotides not matched to a gene: 6. The V gene's germline CDR1 is FNHDT and CDR2 SITEND (reference sequence). The CDR3 is 15 amino acids. CDR3 DNA (partial): TGTGCCAGCAGCCTACAGGGGATTAGTGCAGAAACGCTGTAT. It translates to CASSLQGISAETLY. The complete CDR3 sequence is CASSLQGISAETLYF.

This clone was found a few times. The gene symbols are mouse symbols. The read comes to an end 1 residue before the CDR3 does, leaving the germline J gene to fill in the end. The chain carries TRBV31 and TRBJ2-4, with TRBD2 matching over 9 bases. V lost 0 bases and J lost 0; bases outside the gene matches: 4. Germline assignment: CDR1 GKSSPN and CDR2 SITVG. CDR3 length: 16 residues. CDR3 DNA (partial): TGTGCCTGGAGTCTAGTGGGACTGGGCAGTCAAAACACCTTGTAC. The encoded protein is CAWSLVGLGSQNTLY. In full, the CDR3 is CAWSLVGLGSQNTLYF.

In its sample, this clone was seen a few times. Any gene name here is a mouse gene name. The read ends 1 residue before the CDR3 terminus; that terminus is restored from the germline J gene. The gene calls are TRBV3 and TRBJ1-5; unclear D gene. CDR1 SNHLY and CDR2 FYNGKV come from the germline V gene (reference sequence). The length of the CDR3 is 13 residues. Trimming left V 1 base short and J 3 bases short, with 4 bases between. The CDR3 bases that were read are TGTGCCAGCAGCTTAGGTGTCAACCAGGCTCCGCTT. It specifies CASSLGVNQAPL. The whole CDR3 protein is CASSLGVNQAPLF.

A few counts support this clone. Any gene name here is a mouse gene name. The CDR3 end is not reached by the read, which stops 1 residue before it; the germline J gene fills it in. The V and J genes are TRBV13-3 and TRBJ2-7, with D unclear. The V and J ends lost 2 bases and 0 bases respectively, with 6 bases between them. CDR1 is NNHDY, CDR2 SYVADS, per germline. The CDR3 is 13 residues long. CDR3 DNA (partial): TGTGCCAGCAGTGAGGGCGACTCCTATGAACAGTAC. Protein sequence: CASSEGDSYEQY. The whole CDR3 reads CASSEGDSYEQYF.

This clone was counted only a few times. Gene names refer to mouse genes. The read terminates 1 residue ahead of where the CDR3 ends, so the germline J gene completes it. V usage is TRBV26 and J usage is TRBJ2-1; TRBD1 aligns across 8 bases. The CDR3 runs 15 residues. The germline CDR1 and CDR2 sequences are KGHPV and FQNQEV (reference sequence). J was trimmed by 1 base and V by 3 bases; bases with no gene match: 2. The CDR3 DNA, read in part, is TGTGCCAGCAGTCTCACAGGGGGGAACTATGCTGAGCAGTTC. It specifies CASSLTGGNYAEQF. The whole CDR3 protein reads CASSLTGGNYAEQFF.

With regard to this clone: The listed genes are named as in mouse. The CDR3 is cut off 1 residue early in the read; its end comes from the germline J gene. The chain joins TRBV24 to TRBJ1-2; D might be TRBD1 (6 bases). There are 13 residues in the CDR3. Germline V gives CDR1 KGHTA, CDR2 FRNEEI. Trimming removed 4 bases from V and 2 bases from J, with 8 bases in between. The CDR3 is CASSPGQNSDYTF. The part of the CDR3 DNA that was read is TGTGCCAGCAGTCCCGGACAGAACTCCGACTACACC.